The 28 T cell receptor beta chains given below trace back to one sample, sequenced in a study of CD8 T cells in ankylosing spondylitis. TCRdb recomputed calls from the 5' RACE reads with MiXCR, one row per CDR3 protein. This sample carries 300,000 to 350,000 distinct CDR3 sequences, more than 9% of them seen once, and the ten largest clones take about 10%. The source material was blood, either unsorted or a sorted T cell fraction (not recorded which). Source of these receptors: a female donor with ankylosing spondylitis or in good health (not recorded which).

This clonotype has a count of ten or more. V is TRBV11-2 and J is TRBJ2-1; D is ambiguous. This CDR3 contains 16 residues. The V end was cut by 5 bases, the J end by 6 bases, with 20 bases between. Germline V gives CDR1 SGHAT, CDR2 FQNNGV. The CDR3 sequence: CASSPTTRAQVNEQFF. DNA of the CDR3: TGTGCCAGCAGCCCCACGACCCGAGCGCAAGTCAATGAGCAGTTCTTC.

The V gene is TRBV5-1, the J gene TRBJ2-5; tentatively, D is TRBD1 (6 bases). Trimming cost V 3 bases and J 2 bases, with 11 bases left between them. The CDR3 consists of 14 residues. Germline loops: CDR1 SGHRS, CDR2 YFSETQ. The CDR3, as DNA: TGCGCCAGCAGCTCAGGGGCCTCACAAGAGACCCAGTACTTC. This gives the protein CASSSGASQETQYF.

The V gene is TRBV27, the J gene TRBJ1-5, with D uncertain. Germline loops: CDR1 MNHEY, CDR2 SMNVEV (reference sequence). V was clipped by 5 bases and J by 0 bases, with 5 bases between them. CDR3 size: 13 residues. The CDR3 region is CASSKNSNQPQHF. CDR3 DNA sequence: TGTGCCAGCAGTAAGAATAGCAATCAGCCCCAGCATTTT.

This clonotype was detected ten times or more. This CDR3 reads CASSYSRGPSEKQFF. In DNA form, the CDR3 reads TGTGCCAGCAGTTACTCTCGCGGGCCTTCCGAAAAGCAGTTCTTC. The rearrangement joins TRBV6-5 to TRBJ2-1; possibly TRBD2 for D (5 bases). This CDR3 has 15 residues. Germline V lookup: CDR1 MNHEY, CDR2 SVGAGI. Deletions cut 0 bases from V and 11 bases from J, with 17 bases between.

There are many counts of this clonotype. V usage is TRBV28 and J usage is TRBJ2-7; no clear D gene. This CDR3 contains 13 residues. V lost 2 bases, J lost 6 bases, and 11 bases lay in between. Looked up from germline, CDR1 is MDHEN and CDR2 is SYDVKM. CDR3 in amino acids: CASSLVYGLEQYF. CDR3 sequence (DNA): TGTGCCAGCAGTTTAGTTTACGGTCTCGAGCAGTACTTC.

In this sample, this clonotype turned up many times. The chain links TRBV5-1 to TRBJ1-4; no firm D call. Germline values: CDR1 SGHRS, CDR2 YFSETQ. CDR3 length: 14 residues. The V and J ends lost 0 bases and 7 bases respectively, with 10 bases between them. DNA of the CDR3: TGCGCCAGCAGCTTGGAAGGTGGTGGTGAAAAACTGTTTTTT. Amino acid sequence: CASSLEGGGEKLFF.

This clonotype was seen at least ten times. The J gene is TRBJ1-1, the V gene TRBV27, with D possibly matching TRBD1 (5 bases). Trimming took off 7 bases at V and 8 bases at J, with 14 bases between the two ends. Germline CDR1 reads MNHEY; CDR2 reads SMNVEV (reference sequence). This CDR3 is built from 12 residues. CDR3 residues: CASKGYGGEAFF. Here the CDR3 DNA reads TGTGCCAGCAAGGGGTACGGAGGGGAAGCTTTCTTT.

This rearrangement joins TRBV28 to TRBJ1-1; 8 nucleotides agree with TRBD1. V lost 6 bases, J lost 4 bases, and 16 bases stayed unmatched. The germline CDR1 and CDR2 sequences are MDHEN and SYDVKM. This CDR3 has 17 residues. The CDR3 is CASSERKRTGFITEAFF. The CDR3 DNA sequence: TGTGCCAGCAGCGAAAGAAAACGGACAGGGTTCATCACTGAAGCTTTCTTT.

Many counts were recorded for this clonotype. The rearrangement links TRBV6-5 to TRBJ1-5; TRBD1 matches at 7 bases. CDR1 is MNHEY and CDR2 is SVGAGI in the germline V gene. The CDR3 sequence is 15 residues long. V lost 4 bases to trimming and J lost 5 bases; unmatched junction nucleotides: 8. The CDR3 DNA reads TGTGCCAGCAGTTCCAGGACAGGCAGGGATCAGCCCCAGCATTTT. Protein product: CASSSRTGRDQPQHF.

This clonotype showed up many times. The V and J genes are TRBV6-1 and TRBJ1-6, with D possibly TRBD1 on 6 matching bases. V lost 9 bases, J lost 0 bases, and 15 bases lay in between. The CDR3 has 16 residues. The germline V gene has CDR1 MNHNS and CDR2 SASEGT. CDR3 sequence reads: CASGSGGHSYNSPLHF. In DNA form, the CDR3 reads TGTGCCAGTGGAAGTGGGGGGCACTCCTATAATTCACCCCTCCACTTT.

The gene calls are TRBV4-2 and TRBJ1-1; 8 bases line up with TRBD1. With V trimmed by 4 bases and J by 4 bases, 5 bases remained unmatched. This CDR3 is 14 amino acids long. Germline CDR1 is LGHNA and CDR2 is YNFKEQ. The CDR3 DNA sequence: TGTGCCAGCAGCCTACAGGGGGTGGGCACTGAAGCTTTCTTT. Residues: CASSLQGVGTEAFF.

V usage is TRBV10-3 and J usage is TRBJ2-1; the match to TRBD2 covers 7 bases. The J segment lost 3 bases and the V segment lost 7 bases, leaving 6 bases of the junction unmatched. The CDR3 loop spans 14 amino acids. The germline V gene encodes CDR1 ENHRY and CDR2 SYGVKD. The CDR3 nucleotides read TGTGCCATCAAGGCTGGCGGGAGCTACAATGAGCAGTTCTTC. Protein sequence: CAIKAGGSYNEQFF.

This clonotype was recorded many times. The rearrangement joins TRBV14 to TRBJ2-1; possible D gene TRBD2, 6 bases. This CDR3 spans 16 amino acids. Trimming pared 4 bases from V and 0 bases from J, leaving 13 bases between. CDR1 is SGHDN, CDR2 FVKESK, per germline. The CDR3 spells CASSPLAFSSYNEQFF. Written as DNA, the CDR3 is TGTGCCAGCAGCCCGCTAGCGTTTAGCTCCTACAATGAGCAGTTCTTC.

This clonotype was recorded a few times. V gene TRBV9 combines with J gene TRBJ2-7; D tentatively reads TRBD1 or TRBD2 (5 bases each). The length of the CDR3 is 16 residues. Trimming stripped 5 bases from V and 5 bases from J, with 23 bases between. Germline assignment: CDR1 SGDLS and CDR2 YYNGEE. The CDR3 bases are TGTGCCAGCAGTGCAGCCGAGGGGCCTCCAGGCCACGAGCAGTACTTC. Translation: CASSAAEGPPGHEQYF.

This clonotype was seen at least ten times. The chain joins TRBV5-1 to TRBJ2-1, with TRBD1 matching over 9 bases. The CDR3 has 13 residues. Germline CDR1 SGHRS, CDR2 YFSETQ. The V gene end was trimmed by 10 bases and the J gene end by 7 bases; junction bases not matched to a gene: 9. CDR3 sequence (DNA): TGCGCCTCCCAGGGACAGGGTATGAATGAGCAGTTCTTC. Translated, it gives CASQGQGMNEQFF.

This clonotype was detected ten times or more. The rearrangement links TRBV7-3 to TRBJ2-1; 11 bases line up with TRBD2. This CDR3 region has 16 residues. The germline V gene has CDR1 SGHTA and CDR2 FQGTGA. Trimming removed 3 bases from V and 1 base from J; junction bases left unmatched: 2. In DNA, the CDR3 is TGTGCCAGCAGCTTGATAGCGGGGGGGTCCTACAATGAGCAGTTCTTC. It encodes CASSLIAGGSYNEQFF. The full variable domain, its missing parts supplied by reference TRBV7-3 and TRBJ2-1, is GAGVSQTPSNKVTEKGKYVELRCDPISGHTALYWYRQSLGQGPEFLIYFQGTGAADDSGLPNDRFFAVRPEGSVSTLKIQRTERGDSAVYLCASSLIAGGSYNEQFFGPGTRLTVL.

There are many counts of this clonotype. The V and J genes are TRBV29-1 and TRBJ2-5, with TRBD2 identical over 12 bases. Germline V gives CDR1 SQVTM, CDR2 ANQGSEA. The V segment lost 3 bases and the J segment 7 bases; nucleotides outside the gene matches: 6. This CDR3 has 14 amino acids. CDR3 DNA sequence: TGCAGCGTTGAGGGACTAGCGGGTACTGGGACCCAGTACTTC. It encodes CSVEGLAGTGTQYF.

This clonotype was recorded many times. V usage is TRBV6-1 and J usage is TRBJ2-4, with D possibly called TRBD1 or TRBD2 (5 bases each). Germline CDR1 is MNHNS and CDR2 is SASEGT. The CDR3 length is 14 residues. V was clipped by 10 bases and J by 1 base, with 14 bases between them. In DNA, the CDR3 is TGTGCCACACAACAGGAGGTGGCCAAAAACATTCAGTACTTC. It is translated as CATQQEVAKNIQYF.

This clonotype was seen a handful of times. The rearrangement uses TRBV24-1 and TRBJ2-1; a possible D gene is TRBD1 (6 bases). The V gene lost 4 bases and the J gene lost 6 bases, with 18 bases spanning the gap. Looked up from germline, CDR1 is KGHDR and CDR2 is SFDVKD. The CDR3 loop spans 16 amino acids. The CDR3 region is CATSDMGAAKFNEQFF. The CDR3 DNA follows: TGTGCCACCAGTGACATGGGGGCAGCTAAGTTCAATGAGCAGTTCTTC.

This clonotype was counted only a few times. The CDR3: CASSPTQGSSYEQYF. The CDR3 DNA is TGTGCCAGCTCACCAACACAGGGTAGCTCCTACGAGCAGTACTTC. V is TRBV18 and J is TRBJ2-7, with TRBD1 as a possible D gene (6 bases). Germline lookup yields CDR1 KGHSH and CDR2 LQKENI. The ends were cut back, 2 bases at V and 0 bases at J, with 11 bases in the middle. CDR3 length: 15 residues. The full variable domain, completed using reference TRBV18 and TRBJ2-7, is NAGVMQNPRHLVRRRGQEARLRCSPMKGHSHVYWYRQLPEEGLKFMVYLQKENIIDESGMPKERFSAEFPKEGPSILRIQQVVRGDSAAYFCASSPTQGSSYEQYFGPGTRLTVT.

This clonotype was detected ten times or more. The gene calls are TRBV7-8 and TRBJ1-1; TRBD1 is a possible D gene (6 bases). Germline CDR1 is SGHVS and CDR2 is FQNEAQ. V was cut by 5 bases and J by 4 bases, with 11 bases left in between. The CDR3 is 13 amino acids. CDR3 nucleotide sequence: TGTGCCAGCAGCCAACAGGGATTCACTGAAGCTTTCTTT. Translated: CASSQQGFTEAFF.

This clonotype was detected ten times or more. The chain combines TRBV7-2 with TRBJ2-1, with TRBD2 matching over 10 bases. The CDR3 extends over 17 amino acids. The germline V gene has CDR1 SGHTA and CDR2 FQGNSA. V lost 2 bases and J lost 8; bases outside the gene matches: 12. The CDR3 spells CASSLMGAGLAVDEQFF. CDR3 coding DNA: TGTGCCAGCAGCTTAATGGGAGCCGGACTAGCGGTCGATGAGCAGTTCTTC.

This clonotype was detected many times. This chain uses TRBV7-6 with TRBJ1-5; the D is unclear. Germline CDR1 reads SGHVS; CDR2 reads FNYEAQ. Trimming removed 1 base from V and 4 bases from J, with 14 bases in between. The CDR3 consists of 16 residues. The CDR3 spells CASSLGRAELNQPQHF. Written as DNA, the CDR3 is TGTGCCAGCAGCTTAGGGCGAGCAGAGCTAAATCAGCCCCAGCATTTT.

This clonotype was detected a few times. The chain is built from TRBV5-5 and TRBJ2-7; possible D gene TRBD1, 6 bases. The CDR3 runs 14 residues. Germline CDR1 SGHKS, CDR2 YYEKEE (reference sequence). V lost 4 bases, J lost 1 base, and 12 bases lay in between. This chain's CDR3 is CASSMDRFSYEQYF. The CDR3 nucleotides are TGTGCCAGCAGCATGGACAGATTTTCCTACGAGCAGTACTTC. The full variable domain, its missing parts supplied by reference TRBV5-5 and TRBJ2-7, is DAGVTQSPTHLIKTRGQQVTLRCSPISGHKSVSWYQQVLGQGPQFIFQYYEKEERGRGNFPDRFSARQFPNYSSELNVNALLLGDSALYLCASSMDRFSYEQYFGPGTRLTVT.

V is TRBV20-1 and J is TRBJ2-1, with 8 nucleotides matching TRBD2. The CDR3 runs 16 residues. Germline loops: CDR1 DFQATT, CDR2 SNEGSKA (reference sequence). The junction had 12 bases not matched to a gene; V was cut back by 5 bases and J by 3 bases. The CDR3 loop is CSARSPTSGLYNEQFF. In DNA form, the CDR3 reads TGCAGTGCTCGATCCCCAACTAGCGGACTCTACAATGAGCAGTTCTTC.

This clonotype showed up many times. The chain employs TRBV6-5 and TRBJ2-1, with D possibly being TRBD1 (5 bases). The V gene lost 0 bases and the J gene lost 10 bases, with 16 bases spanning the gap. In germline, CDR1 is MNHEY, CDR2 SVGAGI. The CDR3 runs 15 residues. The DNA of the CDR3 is TGTGCCAGCAGTTACTCGAGTGAACGGCCAGGGGAGCAGTTCTTC. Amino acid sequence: CASSYSSERPGEQFF.

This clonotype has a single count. This CDR3 is CACLTGRGEKLFF. The CDR3 DNA follows: TGTGCCTGCCTAACAGGGAGAGGTGAAAAACTGTTTTTT. The V call is TRBV30, the J call TRBJ1-4; TRBD1 is a possible D gene (6 bases). The CDR3 runs 13 residues. The V and J ends lost 6 bases and 7 bases respectively, with 15 bases between them. Germline V gives CDR1 GTSNPN, CDR2 SVGIG (reference sequence).

The CDR3 nucleotides read TGTGCCACCAGTGAACCAACCATAGCGGGGGGCCAAGAGACCCAGTACTTC. The encoded protein is CATSEPTIAGGQETQYF. V gene TRBV24-1 combines with J gene TRBJ2-5, with 10 bases matching TRBD2. Per the germline V gene, CDR1 is KGHDR and CDR2 is SFDVKD. There are 17 residues in the CDR3. After removal of 4 bases from V and 1 base from J, the junction contained 8 bases not matched to a gene.